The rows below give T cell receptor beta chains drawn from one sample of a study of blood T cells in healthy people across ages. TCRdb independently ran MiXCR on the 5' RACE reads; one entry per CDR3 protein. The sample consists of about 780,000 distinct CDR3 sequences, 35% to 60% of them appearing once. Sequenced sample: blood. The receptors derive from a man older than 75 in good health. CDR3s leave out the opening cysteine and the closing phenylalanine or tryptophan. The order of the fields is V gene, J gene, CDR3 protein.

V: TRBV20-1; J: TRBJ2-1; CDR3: SARVGLAGGHSYNEQF
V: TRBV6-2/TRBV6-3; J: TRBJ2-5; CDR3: TSTQRGQVGETQY
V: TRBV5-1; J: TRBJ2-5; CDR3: ASSLSPLAGVLETQY
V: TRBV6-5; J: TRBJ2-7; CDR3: ASKGVYEQY
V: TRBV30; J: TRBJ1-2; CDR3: AWNFRGSGGYT
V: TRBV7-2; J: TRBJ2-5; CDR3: ASSLTSGDQETQY
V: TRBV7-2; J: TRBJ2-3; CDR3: ASSTRRNTQY
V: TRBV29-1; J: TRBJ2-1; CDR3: SIGDRGPNEQF
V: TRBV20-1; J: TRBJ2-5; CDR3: SASGSGISETQY
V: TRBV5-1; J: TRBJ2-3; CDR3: ASRSQGTDTQY
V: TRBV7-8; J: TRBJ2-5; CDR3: ASSWGQSFNNEQY
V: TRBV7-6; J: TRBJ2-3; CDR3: ASSKTPRSSGASTDTQY
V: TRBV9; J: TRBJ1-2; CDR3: ASSAPRAIYGYT
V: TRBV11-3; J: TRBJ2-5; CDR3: ASSSGLAGEEQY
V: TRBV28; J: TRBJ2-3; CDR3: ATTGTTDTQY
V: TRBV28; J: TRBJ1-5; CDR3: ASSAIFQGSNQPQH
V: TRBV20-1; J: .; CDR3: SASGIGYETQY
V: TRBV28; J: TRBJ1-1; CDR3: ASKGGGRTEAF
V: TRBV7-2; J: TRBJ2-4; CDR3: ASSSNAGGPKNIQY
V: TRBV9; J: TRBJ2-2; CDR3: ASSAAGLADGELF
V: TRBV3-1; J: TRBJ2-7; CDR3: ASSPTSGDSYEQY
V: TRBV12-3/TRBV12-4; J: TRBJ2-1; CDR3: ASNPPGQGYNEQF